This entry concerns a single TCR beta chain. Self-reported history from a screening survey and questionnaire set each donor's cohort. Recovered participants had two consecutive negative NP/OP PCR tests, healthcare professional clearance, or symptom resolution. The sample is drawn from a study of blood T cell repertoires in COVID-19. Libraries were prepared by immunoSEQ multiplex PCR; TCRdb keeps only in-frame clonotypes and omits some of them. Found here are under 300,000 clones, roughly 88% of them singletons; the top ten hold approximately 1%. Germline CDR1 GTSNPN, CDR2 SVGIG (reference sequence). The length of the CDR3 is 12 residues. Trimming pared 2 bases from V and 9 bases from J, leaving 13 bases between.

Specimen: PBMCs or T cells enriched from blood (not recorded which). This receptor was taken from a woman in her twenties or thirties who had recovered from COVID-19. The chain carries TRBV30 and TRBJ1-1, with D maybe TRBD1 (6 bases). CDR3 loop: CAWSRTVSKAFF. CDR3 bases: TGTGCCTGGAGTCGGACAGTTTCAAAAGCTTTCTTT.